This T cell receptor (beta chain) was identified during a study of type 1 regulatory T cells. The CDR3 length is 14 residues. The germline CDR1 and CDR2 sequences are SGHRS and YFSETQ. V was trimmed by 0 bases and J by 3 bases, leaving 9 bases between them. Turning to this clonotype: The antigen remains undetermined.

From the reads, TCRdb called clonotypes with MiXCR, one entry per CDR3 protein. The data contain 60,000 to 80,000 distinct CDR3 sequences, nearly 65% of them singletons. This chain uses TRBV5-1 with TRBJ2-5; tentatively, D is TRBD1 (5 bases). What was sequenced was cultured T cells, either the whole culture or a sorted T cell fraction (not recorded which). The sample's subset: Tr1-enriched cell product generated in vitro against host alloantigens. This receptor was identified in a human donor in good health. For the CDR3, the DNA is TGCGCCAGCAGCTTGGTTCAGGGAAAAGAGACCCAGTACTTC. Protein sequence: CASSLVQGKETQYF.